This T cell receptor (beta chain) stems from a study of siplizumab effects on memory and regulatory T cells. Overall study findings and caveats: Alloreactive sequences that could be traced to unstimulated CD4+ memory cells showed a significant reduction under siplizumab. Researchers did not confirm the suppressive function of proliferating Tregs from siplizumab cultures. Contribution to the alloresponse seemed major for naive T cells, which also seemed more diverse than memory cells.

Assay used: immunoSEQ multiplex PCR; TCRdb lists only in-frame clones, some missing. This table holds approximately 100,000 clones, 75% to 95% found once. This CDR3 is 15 amino acids long. The germline V gene has CDR1 MNHNS and CDR2 SASEGT. V was trimmed by 6 bases and J by 5 bases, leaving 16 bases between them. This clone was detected a few times. Antigen specificity is unknown. The sequenced sample consisted of CD4+ T cells sorted from blood. The V call is TRBV6-1, the J call TRBJ2-2, with D unresolved. The receptor comes from a human donor in good health. Some clones in this sample may be carry-over from other donors' samples. The CDR3 DNA is TGTGCCAGCAGAACAGACACATCAACGACCGGGGAGCTGTTTTTT. Translation: CASRTDTSTTGELFF.